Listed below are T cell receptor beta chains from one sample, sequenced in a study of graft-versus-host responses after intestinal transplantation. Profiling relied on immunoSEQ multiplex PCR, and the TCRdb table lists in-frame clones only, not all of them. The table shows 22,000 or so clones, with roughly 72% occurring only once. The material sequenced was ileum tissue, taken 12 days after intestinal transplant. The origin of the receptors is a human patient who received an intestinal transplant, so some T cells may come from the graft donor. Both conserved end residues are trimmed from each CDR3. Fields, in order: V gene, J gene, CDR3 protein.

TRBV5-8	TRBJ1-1	ASSSRGPTEAF
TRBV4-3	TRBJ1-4	ASSLTSTGTSGKLF
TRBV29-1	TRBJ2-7	SVETGTGGSEQY
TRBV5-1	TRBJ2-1	ASSFGLAGGPDPYNEQF
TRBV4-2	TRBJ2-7	ASSQEVGLAAHEQY
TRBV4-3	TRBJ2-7	ASSQDISGTGTYEQY
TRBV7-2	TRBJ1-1	ASSLGTNTEAF
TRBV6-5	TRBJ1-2	ASSARENYGYT
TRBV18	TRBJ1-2	ASSPREGANYGYT
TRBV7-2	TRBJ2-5	ASSPGLAVQETQY
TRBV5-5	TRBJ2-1	ASHLAGAYNEQF
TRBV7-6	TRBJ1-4	ASSSGTGVEKLF
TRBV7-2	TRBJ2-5	ASSSGTSVQETQY